The clone carrying this T cell receptor (beta chain) was picked up many times. Antigen: not known. The data were obtained in a study of T cell repertoires in cytomegalovirus infection. Unmatched junction bases numbered 4, after V lost 5 bases and J lost 2 bases. Germline CDR1 is SGHTA and CDR2 is FQGNSA. The length of the CDR3 is 14 residues. Study-wide findings and caveats: Carriers of CMV and the relevant HLA type were discriminated by public TCR beta frequency. The study found HLA-C-restricted CMV-specific TCR beta clonotypes dominating the ex vivo response.

One entry per CDR3 protein, called by TCRdb with MiXCR from the reads. The table includes over 300,000 distinct CDR3 sequences, 15% to 20% detected once. Sequenced input: PBMCs. This sequence originates from a human donor in good health (CMV status not recorded). Some clones in this sample may be carry-over from other donors' samples. V is TRBV7-2 and J is TRBJ2-3, with TRBD1 matching over 7 bases. The chain's CDR3 is CASSQGQPTDTQYF. CDR3 sequence (DNA): TGTGCCAGCAGCCAGGGACAGCCCACAGATACGCAGTATTTT. Complete variable domain (other parts from reference TRBV7-2 and TRBJ2-3): GAGVSQSPSNKVTEKGKDVELRCDPISGHTALYWYRQSLGQGLEFLIYFQGNSAPDKSGLPSDRFSAERTGGSVSTLTIQRTQQEDSAVYLCASSQGQPTDTQYFGPGTRLTVL.